In its sample, the clone carrying this T cell receptor beta chain was seen a few times. Original processing notes: How many nucleated cells were present was estimated from reference gene primer amplification. The table came from immunoSEQ multiplex PCR; TCRdb's copy has only in-frame clones and leaves some out. From that table come the V and J calls and clone size; the DNA was used to work out D and trimming. This table has about 72,000 clones, around 90% appearing once. The record originates from a study of blood T cell repertoires in COVID-19. Whole-study context: Acute and convalescent COVID-19 samples came from the United States, Italy and Spain. Sources were T cells, B-cell-depleted T cells, or PBMCs; the material itself was cDNA or gDNA.

The sequence derives from an older woman with active COVID-19. The sample was peripheral blood.

For the CDR3, the DNA is TGCGCCAGCAGCCCAACGCGATCAGGGGAGCAGTACTTC. Translated: CASSPTRSGEQYF. The chain is built from TRBV10-2 and TRBJ2-7; D possibly corresponds to TRBD1 (5 bases). Germline V gene data show CDR1 as WSHSY and CDR2 as SAAADI. The V end lost 6 bases, the J end lost 7 bases, and 16 bases lay between the germline ends. The CDR3 has 13 amino acids.